This T cell receptor beta chain came from a study of shared clonotypes between healthy human individuals. TCRdb keeps only in-frame clones here, not all; method: immunoSEQ multiplex PCR. This table holds some 2 million clones, around 96% found once. Naivety among CD8 cells was defined by CD45RO negativity and positive CCR7 selection, thereby excluding terminally differentiated effector memory CD45RA+ cells. Material for sequencing was naive CD8+ T cells sorted from blood. The TCR originated in a man younger than 35 in good health.

In DNA, the CDR3 is TGTGCCAGCAGCCCAGGACAGGGGCCCGACCCCTACGAGCAGTACTTC. Encoded protein: CASSPGQGPDPYEQYF. The chain uses TRBV7-9 and TRBJ2-7, with TRBD1 identical over 9 bases. The length of the CDR3 is 16 residues. With V trimmed by 5 bases and J by 2 bases, 10 bases remained unmatched. In germline, CDR1 is SEHNR, CDR2 FQNEAQ (reference sequence).